Listed below are T cell receptor beta chains from one sample, sequenced in a study of blood T cell repertoires in COVID-19. Assay used: immunoSEQ multiplex PCR; TCRdb lists only in-frame clones, some missing. The sample shows a few hundred thousand clones, 80% to 90% of them seen only once. The specimen was PBMCs or T cells enriched from blood (not recorded which). The receptors originated from a woman younger than 30 who had recovered from COVID-19. CDR3s include the opening cysteine and the closing phenylalanine or tryptophan. The order of the fields is D gene, J gene, V gene, clone size, CDR3 protein, CDR3 DNA. D genes are given only for firm matches. Clone size is shown for a subset of rows, as once, few, many or a class of expanded clone.

D: TRBD1; J: TRBJ2-7; V: TRBV27; size: NA; CDR3: CASSSSGGNYEQYF; DNA: TGTGCCAGCAGTTCATCAGGGGGCAACTACGAGCAGTACTTC
D: TRBD1; J: TRBJ1-2; V: TRBV27; size: NA; CDR3: CASSGQGLYGYTF; DNA: TGTGCCAGCAGTGGACAGGGCTTATATGGCTACACCTTC
D: TRBD1; J: TRBJ2-4; V: TRBV28; size: once; CDR3: CASSQGEQNIQYF; DNA: TGTGCCAGCAGCCAGGGGGAACAAAACATTCAGTACTTC
D: NA; J: TRBJ1-1; V: TRBV7-2; size: once; CDR3: CASSYTAPNTEAFF; DNA: TGTGCCAGCAGCTATACAGCACCGAACACTGAAGCTTTCTTT
D: NA; J: TRBJ1-5; V: TRBV5-6; size: NA; CDR3: CASSFGLPGKNQPQHF; DNA: TGTGCCAGCAGCTTTGGTCTCCCAGGGAAGAATCAGCCCCAGCATTTT
D: NA; J: TRBJ1-2; V: TRBV19; size: NA; CDR3: CASSMGMGSGIDYGYTF; DNA: TGTGCCAGTAGTATGGGTATGGGATCAGGGATCGACTATGGCTACACCTTC
D: TRBD2; J: TRBJ2-5; V: TRBV5-6; size: NA; CDR3: CASSFSGAGGLRAETQYF; DNA: TGTGCCAGCAGCTTCTCCGGAGCGGGGGGGCTGAGGGCTGAGACCCAGTACTTC
D: NA; J: TRBJ2-1; V: TRBV24-1; size: NA; CDR3: CATSDMSNEQFF; DNA: TGTGCCACCAGTGATATGAGCAATGAGCAGTTCTTC
D: TRBD2; J: TRBJ2-3; V: TRBV6-4; size: NA; CDR3: CASSVLAGSDTQYF; DNA: TGTGCCAGCAGTGTATTAGCGGGGTCAGATACGCAGTATTTT
D: TRBD1; J: TRBJ1-1; V: TRBV2; size: NA; CDR3: CASRTGEAFF; DNA: TGTGCCAGCAGGACAGGGGAAGCTTTCTTT
D: TRBD2; J: TRBJ2-1; V: TRBV30; size: NA; CDR3: CAWKRGTNYNEQFF; DNA: TGTGCCTGGAAACGCGGGACTAACTACAATGAGCAGTTCTTC
D: TRBD1; J: TRBJ1-2; V: TRBV5-1; size: NA; CDR3: CASSSNRGRGYTF; DNA: TGCGCCAGCAGCTCAAACAGGGGACGGGGCTACACCTTC
D: TRBD1; J: TRBJ1-1; V: TRBV5-1; size: NA; CDR3: CASRSPGQGFVNTEAFF; DNA: TGCGCCAGCAGATCGCCGGGACAGGGGTTCGTAAACACTGAAGCTTTCTTT
D: TRBD2; J: TRBJ2-5; V: TRBV5-6; size: NA; CDR3: CASRPGLAGETQYF; DNA: TGTGCCAGCAGACCTGGACTAGCCGGAGAGACCCAGTACTTC
D: TRBD2; J: TRBJ2-1; V: TRBV11-2; size: NA; CDR3: CASSSRLAGGEDEQFF; DNA: TGTGCCAGCAGCTCGCGACTAGCGGGGGGGGAGGATGAGCAGTTCTTC
D: NA; J: TRBJ1-4; V: TRBV28; size: NA; CDR3: CASSLTGHLTNEKLFF; DNA: TGTGCCAGCAGTTTAACAGGACACCTAACTAATGAAAAACTGTTTTTT
D: TRBD1; J: TRBJ2-7; V: TRBV10-1; size: NA; CDR3: CASSDPGTGGNEQYF; DNA: TGCGCCAGCAGTGACCCCGGGACAGGGGGCAACGAGCAGTACTTC
D: NA; J: TRBJ1-2; V: TRBV4-2; size: NA; CDR3: CASSQEFLGYGYTF; DNA: TGTGCCAGCAGCCAAGAATTTCTAGGCTATGGCTACACCTTC
D: TRBD2; J: TRBJ2-2; V: TRBV6-5; size: NA; CDR3: CASTKSGGNTGELFF; DNA: TGTGCCAGCACTAAAAGCGGGGGAAACACCGGGGAGCTGTTTTTT
D: NA; J: TRBJ2-1; V: TRBV7-9; size: once; CDR3: CASSSVPSSYNEQFF; DNA: TGTGCCAGCAGCTCGGTCCCGAGCTCCTACAATGAGCAGTTCTTC
D: TRBD1; J: TRBJ1-2; V: TRBV10-3; size: NA; CDR3: CAISEGQGTHYGYTF; DNA: TGTGCCATCAGTGAAGGACAGGGGACCCATTATGGCTACACCTTC
D: NA; J: TRBJ2-5; V: TRBV5-4; size: NA; CDR3: CASSLASFQETQYF; DNA: TGTGCCAGCAGCTTGGCTAGTTTTCAAGAGACCCAGTACTTC
D: TRBD1; J: TRBJ1-5; V: TRBV5-5; size: NA; CDR3: CASSFRDRVNQPQHF; DNA: TGTGCCAGCAGCTTCCGGGACAGGGTGAATCAGCCCCAGCATTTT
D: TRBD1; J: TRBJ2-7; V: TRBV4-1; size: NA; CDR3: CASSHGQATYEQYF; DNA: TGCGCCAGCAGCCACGGACAGGCCACCTACGAGCAGTACTTC
D: TRBD1; J: TRBJ2-7; V: TRBV7-2; size: NA; CDR3: CASSLYGTGSYEQYF; DNA: TGTGCCAGCAGCTTATACGGGACAGGGTCCTACGAGCAGTACTTC
D: TRBD2; J: TRBJ2-5; V: TRBV6-5; size: few; CDR3: CASGLAEETQYF; DNA: TGTGCCTCGGGACTAGCGGAAGAGACCCAGTACTTC
D: NA; J: TRBJ2-1; V: TRBV4-2; size: NA; CDR3: CASSQERLDLRNEQFF; DNA: TGTGCCAGCAGCCAAGAGAGGCTAGACCTTCGCAATGAGCAGTTCTTC
D: NA; J: TRBJ2-1; V: TRBV10-2; size: NA; CDR3: CASSESGGYNEQFF; DNA: TGCGCCAGCAGTGAGTCAGGCGGCTACAATGAGCAGTTCTTC
D: TRBD1; J: TRBJ1-2; V: TRBV7-9; size: NA; CDR3: CASSLVTGGDYGYTF; DNA: TGTGCCAGCAGCTTAGTGACAGGGGGCGACTATGGCTACACCTTC
D: NA; J: TRBJ1-4; V: TRBV9; size: NA; CDR3: CASSVGQREKLFF; DNA: TGTGCCAGCAGCGTCGGACAACGTGAAAAACTGTTTTTT
D: TRBD2; J: TRBJ2-1; V: TRBV5-6; size: NA; CDR3: CASSRGLAGFNEQFF; DNA: TGTGCCAGCAGCCGGGGACTAGCGGGTTTCAATGAGCAGTTCTTC
D: TRBD1; J: TRBJ2-7; V: TRBV10-2; size: NA; CDR3: CASSRTGDTYEQYF; DNA: TGCGCCAGCAGCCGGACAGGGGATACCTACGAGCAGTACTTC
D: TRBD1; J: TRBJ1-1; V: TRBV2; size: NA; CDR3: CASSPDRGVRNTEAFF; DNA: TGTGCCAGCAGTCCGGACAGGGGGGTGCGGAACACTGAAGCTTTCTTT
D: TRBD1; J: TRBJ2-7; V: TRBV11-2; size: NA; CDR3: CASRHTGASYEQYF; DNA: TGTGCCAGCAGACACACAGGGGCCTCCTACGAGCAGTACTTC
D: NA; J: TRBJ1-1; V: TRBV3-1/TRBV3-2; size: NA; CDR3: CASSGQMNTEAFF; DNA: TGTGCCAGCAGCGGACAGATGAACACTGAAGCTTTCTTT
D: TRBD1; J: TRBJ2-2; V: TRBV25-1; size: NA; CDR3: CASSAGTGNTGELFF; DNA: TGTGCCAGCAGTGCGGGGACAGGGAACACCGGGGAGCTGTTTTTT
D: TRBD2; J: TRBJ2-1; V: TRBV6-5; size: NA; CDR3: CASSYERGGRNEQFF; DNA: TGTGCCAGCAGTTACGAGCGGGGGGGCCGCAATGAGCAGTTCTTC
D: TRBD2; J: TRBJ2-3; V: TRBV19; size: once; CDR3: CASTNGLADTQYF; DNA: TGTGCCAGTACCAACGGACTAGCAGATACGCAGTATTTT
D: NA; J: TRBJ2-1; V: TRBV2; size: NA; CDR3: CASSARGGEQFF; DNA: TGTGCCAGCAGTGCCAGGGGTGGTGAGCAGTTCTTC